The sequence of this T cell receptor (beta chain) was determined in a study of CD8+ T cells in alopecia areata listed by TCRdb under 2018. For the study in its entirety: Treated patients were enrolled in an open-label pilot trial of oral tofacitinib, 5 to 10 mg twice daily, for moderate-to-severe alopecia areata. Patients received tofacitinib for 6 to 18 months and were then followed off drug for 6 months to check for delayed response and recurrence. In both human patients and the C3H/HeJ mouse model, the study applied high-throughput TCRbeta sequencing to look at T cell clonal expansion in alopecia areata. Scalp tissue and sorted CD4+ and CD8+ peripheral blood T cells from patchy and totalis/universalis alopecia areata patients and from healthy controls were covered by human TCRbeta sequencing. Biopsies were taken from tofacitinib-treated patients at baseline and again at 4 and 24 weeks into treatment, and several of those patients also had a later scalp biopsy. Clonality in the scalp was compared among normal scalp (n=4), patchy alopecia areata scalp (n=8), and alopecia totalis/universalis scalp (n=8). RNA came from the PAXgene miRNA kit for fixed scalp, the miRNeasy kit for PBMCs, and the RNeasy kit for mouse skin. TCRbeta CDR3 regions were amplified by immunoSEQ multiplex PCR using 35 Vbeta forward and 13 Jbeta reverse primers.

Interpreted using the paper, the time point label stands for: baseline before oral tofacitinib. From alopecia areata patients, peripheral blood was collected along with lesional scalp punch biopsies. After PBMCs were isolated by density centrifugation and stained for CD3, CD4 and CD8, a FACSAria was used to sort CD4+ and CD8+ T cells. Library generation was performed with the immunoSEQ multiplex PCR assay. RNA was extracted from all samples and reverse transcribed into cDNA as template for TCR sequencing. SuperScript III was used for first-strand cDNA synthesis, primed with a 2:1 mix of oligo-dT and random hexamers. A synthetic immune receptor repertoire was used to assess amplification bias, and residual bias was removed computationally. Per the original workflow: Raw reads were preprocessed for error removal, and CDR3 was defined according to IMGT conventions as running from the conserved cysteine to phenylalanine. Clonality was computed as 1 minus the Shannon entropy, with the entropy normalized by log2 of the number of productive unique TCRs. Whether each scalp clone was CD4 or CD8 was inferred by checking scalp TCRbeta sequences against the CD4 and CD8 repertoires from sorted blood. In TCRdb, the immuneACCESS table is reduced to in-frame sequences with V and J assigned. These tables do not hold every clone; where another copy was compared, an unresolved V gene accounts for under half, and the others remain unexplained. That table is the source of V, J and clone size, and D and trimming were worked out from the DNA. The sample table records 120,000 or so clones; 45% to 60% of these occur just once. The ten largest make up 4.5% to 5.5% of the sample.

General findings and caveats noted by the study authors: Compared with mice, TCR sequences shared between patients were less clear, possibly partly because of HLA diversity across the patient population. Unlike mouse skin, which is dominated by gammadelta T cells, normal human skin has resident alphabeta T cells that are also sequenced, and this complicates analysis of the scalp TCR repertoire. Compared with normal scalp, lesional scalp, particularly in alopecia totalis/universalis, had higher clonality and more expanded CD8+ clones, which suggests antigenic drive.

Regarding this clone: It lacks a known antigen. No much larger clone exists at a distance of one base, and base qualities are not known.

The CDR3 sequence holds 14 residues, the cysteine and phenylalanine included. Of the read, only the CDR3 DNA is kept; its 42 bases are in frame from base 1. Per the germline V gene, MGHDK is the CDR1 and SYGVNS is the CDR2. Relative to germline, V is 4 bases shorter and J is 4 bases shorter, with 13 bases between their ends. Here the sequenced sample was CD4+ T cells sorted from blood, taken at week 0. This chain is built from TRBV25-1 and TRBJ1-1; a confident D gene designation cannot be given. The TCR sequence derives from a human donor with alopecia areata. The CDR3 corresponds to CASSAQTIVTEAFF. The nucleotides read TGTGCCAGCAGTGCCCAGACGATAGTCACTGAAGCTTTCTTT.